This entry is about one TCR beta chain. Its specificity is unknown. This sample is drawn from a study of long-term antiretroviral therapy in people with HIV. Points from the study as a whole: The data indicate that diversity increased after ART but remained below transplant donor controls.

Running of the v3.0 immunoSEQ assay took place at survey level. What sequencing targeted per sample was about 35,000-50,000 T-cell genomes. Profiled with immunoSEQ multiplex PCR; TCRdb holds only in-frame clones, not every one. The sample lists approximately 22,000 clones, 70% to 85% occurring once. The CDR3 length is 14 residues. CDR1 MNHNS and CDR2 SASEGT come from the germline V gene. Between the trimmed V and J ends, which lost 1 base and 3 bases, there was a span of 10 bases. The rearrangement joins TRBV6-1 to TRBJ2-7, with D perhaps matching TRBD1 (5 bases). The clonotype originates from a middle-aged man with HIV. The sequences come from unsorted PBMCs, collected 3 years after starting antiretroviral therapy. CDR3 amino acids: CASSEGWGGYEQYF. The CDR3 region has the DNA TGTGCCAGCAGTGAAGGCTGGGGCGGCTACGAGCAGTACTTC.